This T cell receptor beta chain appears in the sequencing data of a study of metastatic and nonmetastatic thyroid tumors. Study as a whole: Repertoires were compared across blood and tumor or nodule tissue from malignant and benign thyroid patients. Study observations and caveats: Benign nodules were reported to have significantly lower TCR beta diversity than malignant thyroid tumors, in blood and tumor.

Ahead of thyroid surgery, no patient had received treatment of any kind. Germline V CDR1 and CDR2: SGHRS, YFSETQ. Trimming left V 0 bases short and J 7 bases short, with 16 bases between. The CDR3 length is 15 residues. Comments on this clone: Its specificity is unknown.

TCRdb re-called the PCR reads with MiXCR. The sample includes tens of thousands of clones, around a third seen only once; the top ten take 15% to 20%. This clonotype originated in a female donor with papillary thyroid cancer or a benign thyroid nodule (not recorded which). Some clones in this sample may be carry-over from other donors' samples. V gene TRBV5-1 combines with J gene TRBJ1-2, with D unclear. Source material: tumor tissue. CDR3 region: CASSLGTGPESGYTF. The CDR3 nucleotides are TGCGCCAGCAGCTTGGGAACCGGGCCCGAATCTGGCTACACCTTC.